Below are 2 T cell receptor beta chains sequenced from a single sample in a study of shared clonotypes between healthy human individuals. CD45RO-negative cells were positively selected for CCR7, leaving out terminally differentiated effector memory CD45RA+ cells. Sequenced by immunoSEQ multiplex PCR; TCRdb stores in-frame clones only, minus some. This table holds 800,000 or so clones, 96% found once. Sequenced: naive CD8+ T cells sorted from blood. All receptors derive from a man in his thirties or forties in good health.

The chain carries TRBV9 and TRBJ2-3, with a possible D match to TRBD1 (5 bases). The CDR3 has 17 amino acids. V lost 2 bases, J lost 2 bases, and 18 bases lay in between. The germline V gene encodes CDR1 SGDLS and CDR2 YYNGEE. The CDR3: CASSVGQGRAHTDTQYF. CDR3 bases: TGTGCCAGCAGCGTCGGTCAGGGAAGGGCACACACAGATACGCAGTATTTT.

The chain is built from TRBV27 and TRBJ2-1, with a tentative D call TRBD2 (6 bases). The CDR3 spans 14 residues. Germline assignment: CDR1 MNHEY and CDR2 SMNVEV (reference sequence). The ends were cut back, 8 bases at V and 7 bases at J, with 18 bases in the middle. The CDR3 nucleotides read TGTGCCAGCGGCTTTGGGGGGAGTTGGAATGAGCAGTTCTTC. As protein: CASGFGGSWNEQFF.